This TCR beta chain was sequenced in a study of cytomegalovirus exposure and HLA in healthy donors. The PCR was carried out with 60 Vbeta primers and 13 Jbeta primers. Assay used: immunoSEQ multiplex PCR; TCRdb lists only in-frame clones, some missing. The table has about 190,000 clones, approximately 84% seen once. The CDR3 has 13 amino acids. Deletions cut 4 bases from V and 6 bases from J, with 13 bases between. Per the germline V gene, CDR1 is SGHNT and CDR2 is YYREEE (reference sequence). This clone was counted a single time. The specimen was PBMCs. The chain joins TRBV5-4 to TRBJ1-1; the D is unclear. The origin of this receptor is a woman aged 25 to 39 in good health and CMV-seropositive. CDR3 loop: CASSGSGLAEAFF. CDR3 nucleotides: TGTGCCAGCAGCGGTTCAGGTCTCGCTGAAGCTTTCTTT.